This T cell receptor (beta chain) was found in a study of siplizumab effects on memory and regulatory T cells. Findings and limits, study-wide: Alloreactive sequences that could be traced to unstimulated CD4+ memory cells showed a significant reduction under siplizumab. Tregs that proliferated in siplizumab cultures did not have their suppressive function confirmed. Naive T cell populations appeared to exhibit greater diversity than memory cells and appeared to be major alloresponse contributors. The Treg-derived share of mappable alloreactive CD4+ clones averaged approximately 71% with siplizumab and 26.9% in controls.

A remark on this clone: The antigen is not known.

V was cut by 3 bases and J by 0 bases, with 15 bases left in between. The V gene's germline CDR1 is SGHTA and CDR2 FQGTGA. The CDR3 totals 18 residues. Some clones are missing from TCRdb's copy, which holds only in-frame ones; the method was immunoSEQ multiplex PCR. The top ten hold approximately 1.5% of the sample, which has roughly 82,000 clones, roughly 89% seen once. Specimen: Tregs sorted from blood. This rearrangement joins TRBV7-3 to TRBJ2-6, with D perhaps TRBD1 or TRBD2 (7 bases each). The origin of this receptor is a human donor in good health. CDR3 nucleotides: TGTGCCAGCAGCTTGCGACAGGGCGGGGGCTCTGGGGCCAACGTCCTGACTTTC. It yields the protein CASSLRQGGGSGANVLTF.